The 32 T cell receptor beta chains below come from one sample, sequenced in a study of blood T cells in healthy people across ages. A sample-barcoded 5' primer and a J-beta primer mix were used in a second PCR of roughly 7 to 11 cycles. TCRdb independently ran MiXCR on the 5' RACE reads; one entry per CDR3 protein. The table includes 500,000 to 700,000 distinct CDR3 sequences, under 30% detected once. Sequenced input: blood. The receptor source for this set is a woman of 80 years or more in good health.

Concerning this clonotype: A much larger clone lies one base from this, so it may be a read error. V usage is TRBV20-1 and J usage is TRBJ2-1; perhaps TRBD2 as D (6 bases). The DNA end favors TRBJ2-7, so the J call may be wrong. The CDR3 covers 14 residues. Per germline, CDR1 DFQATT and CDR2 SNEGSKA (reference sequence). The CDR3 region has the DNA TGCAGTGCACGCGGGGTAAGCTCCTACAATGAGCAGTACTTC. Protein: CSARGVSSYNEQYF.

This clonotype was observed many times. The gene calls are TRBV27 and TRBJ2-7; 7 positions match TRBD1. Germline V lookup: CDR1 MNHEY, CDR2 SMNVEV (reference sequence). Trimming at V came to 8 bases and at J to 1 base, leaving 11 bases not matched to a gene. There are 15 residues in the CDR3. CDR3 in amino acids: CASSSYGTDSYEQYF. The CDR3 DNA sequence: TGTGCCAGCTCTTCCTACGGGACAGATTCCTACGAGCAGTACTTC.

A note on this clonotype: The junction differs from germline at one of its ends, possibly a read error. This chain connects TRBV19 to TRBJ2-5; TRBD2 agrees at 9 bases. Germline assignment: CDR1 LNHDA and CDR2 SQIVND (reference sequence). The length of the CDR3 is 14 residues. CDR3 nucleotides: TGTGCCGGTAGTCTCGGGACTAGCCCAGAGACCCAGTACTTC. The encoded protein is CAGSLGTSPETQYF.

The table lists this clonotype with many counts. The gene calls are TRBV12-3 or TRBV12-4 and TRBJ2-3; D remains unclear. CDR3 length equals 16 residues. Trimming pared 6 bases from V and 0 bases from J, leaving 16 bases between. The CDR3 sequence is CASRLSEVLSTDTQYF. CDR3 in DNA: TGTGCCAGCAGATTGTCCGAAGTTTTGAGCACAGATACGCAGTATTTT.

This clonotype was observed a handful of times. The chain combines TRBV7-8 with TRBJ2-7; 11 bases align to TRBD2. The ends lost 2 bases at V and 7 bases at J; junction bases unmatched: 10. The CDR3 covers 16 residues. Germline CDR1 SGHVS, CDR2 FQNEAQ. For the CDR3, the DNA is TGTGCCAGCAGCTTAAGACTAGCGGGGACCTACAATGAGCAGTACTTC. Translated: CASSLRLAGTYNEQYF.

This clonotype has at least ten counts. The chain couples TRBV6-6 to TRBJ2-7; 7 bases are a match to TRBD1. The CDR3 is 13 amino acids. In germline, CDR1 is MNHNY, CDR2 SVGAGI (reference sequence). With V trimmed by 8 bases and J by 3 bases, 7 bases remained unmatched. CDR3 DNA sequence: TGTGCCAGCTCCGGGGACAGATTCTACGAGCAGTACTTC. This gives the protein CASSGDRFYEQYF.

The rearrangement uses TRBV27 and TRBJ2-1; 7 nucleotides line up with TRBD2. J gave up 1 base and V 0 bases, and 12 bases lay outside the gene matches. Germline assignment: CDR1 MNHEY and CDR2 SMNVEV (reference sequence). The CDR3 is made up of 19 amino acids. CDR3 DNA: TGTGCCAGCAGTTTATCGTCCAGCGGGGTGCCTTTATCCTACAATGAGCAGTTCTTC. Translated: CASSLSSSGVPLSYNEQFF.

This clonotype was seen at least ten times. CDR3 sequence reads: CASSTSTGGYGYTF. The CDR3 DNA follows: TGCGCCAGCAGCACTTCGACAGGGGGCTATGGCTACACCTTC. The gene calls are TRBV5-1 and TRBJ1-2; 9 bases fit TRBD1. Trimming cost V 4 bases and J 4 bases; bases outside gene matches: 5. This CDR3 spans 14 amino acids. The germline gives CDR1 SGHRS, CDR2 YFSETQ.

This clonotype showed up many times. The V call is TRBV12-3 or TRBV12-4, the J call TRBJ2-1, with 8 bases lining up with TRBD2. V lost 2 bases and J lost 0; bases outside the gene matches: 9. This CDR3 spans 18 amino acids. CDR3 amino acids: CASSLIRGGPSSYNEQFF. CDR3 DNA: TGTGCCAGCAGTTTAATCCGGGGGGGTCCCTCCTCCTACAATGAGCAGTTCTTC.

The chain employs TRBV7-9 and TRBJ2-5, with 7 bases matching TRBD2. The end of the DNA fits TRBJ2-7 better, so the J call may be wrong. There are 16 residues in the CDR3. CDR1 and CDR2 (germline): SEHNR, FQNEAQ (reference sequence). The CDR3 nucleotides are TGTGCCAGCAGCTTTGTGGGGGAGGGTCTGTCCGACGAGCAGTACTTC. It translates to CASSFVGEGLSDEQYF.

V is TRBV28 and J is TRBJ2-5, with 8 bases identical to TRBD2. V was pared by 4 bases and J by 1 base, with 5 bases of the junction left unmatched. CDR1 MDHEN and CDR2 SYDVKM come from the germline V gene. The CDR3 spans 15 residues. CDR3 in amino acids: CASSWAAGGQETQYF. The CDR3 nucleotides read TGTGCCAGCAGTTGGGCTGCGGGGGGCCAAGAGACCCAGTACTTC.

A few counts support this clonotype. The rearrangement links TRBV10-3 to TRBJ2-2, with D maybe TRBD1 (6 bases). Germline CDR1 is ENHRY and CDR2 is SYGVKD. V was cut by 2 bases and J by 4 bases, with 8 bases left in between. The CDR3 runs to 14 residues. CDR3 sequence reads: CAISEGTSTGELFF. As DNA, the CDR3 is TGTGCCATCAGTGAGGGGACATCCACCGGGGAGCTGTTTTTT.

V usage is TRBV5-1 and J usage is TRBJ1-1; 9 bases match TRBD1. V lost 8 bases, J lost 4 bases, and 9 bases stayed unmatched. Germline lookup yields CDR1 SGHRS and CDR2 YFSETQ. This CDR3 is 14 amino acids long. The CDR3 spells CASWTGESSTEAFF. As DNA, the CDR3 is TGCGCCAGTTGGACAGGGGAATCGAGCACTGAAGCTTTCTTT.

The sample holds many counts of this clonotype. V and J are TRBV24-1 and TRBJ2-7, with 7 bases identical to TRBD2. V lost 8 bases to trimming and J lost 5 bases; unmatched junction nucleotides: 8. From germline, CDR1 is KGHDR and CDR2 SFDVKD. The CDR3 length is 13 residues. DNA of the CDR3: TGTGCCACCATCTATATGGGAGGGGACGAGCAGTACTTC. It specifies CATIYMGGDEQYF.

This clonotype was seen repeatedly, ten times or more. The V and J genes are TRBV3-1 and TRBJ2-7, with D unclear. The CDR3 consists of 13 residues. Trimming took 11 bases from V and 6 from J, leaving 20 bases between them. Per the germline V gene, CDR1 is LGHDT and CDR2 is YNNKEL (reference sequence). CDR3 protein: CAGYKQDSLEQYF. The CDR3 region has the DNA TGTGCCGGGTACAAGCAGGATTCTCTCGAGCAGTACTTC.

This clonotype was seen at least ten times. At one end, the junction sequence differs from germline, possibly due to a read error. This rearrangement joins TRBV20-1 to TRBJ2-7, with 7 positions matching TRBD2. CDR1 and CDR2 (germline): DFQATT, SNEGSKA (reference sequence). The CDR3 has 12 residues. The CDR3 DNA reads TGCAGTGCTAGCGGGGGGTCCTCCGAGCAGTACTTC. Protein sequence: CSASGGSSEQYF.

Of note for this clonotype: A much larger clone differs from this one at a single base, so this may be a read error. V usage is TRBV4-3 and J usage is TRBJ2-1, with TRBD2 identical over 12 bases. The end of the DNA aligns better with TRBJ2-7, so the J call may be wrong. CDR1 is LGHNA and CDR2 is YSLEER in the germline V gene. This CDR3 has 16 residues. CDR3 amino acids: CASSQVPSGGANEQYF. The CDR3 DNA reads TGCGCCAGCAGCCAAGTGCCTAGCGGGGGGGCGAATGAGCAGTACTTC.

This rearrangement joins TRBV27 to TRBJ1-1; tentative D call: TRBD1 (6 bases). Per germline, CDR1 MNHEY and CDR2 SMNVEV (reference sequence). Between the trimmed V and J ends, which lost 2 bases and 0 bases, there was a span of 10 bases. CDR3 length: 15 amino acids. DNA for the CDR3: TGTGCCAGCAGTTTACAGGGGAATGTGAACACTGAAGCTTTCTTT. Protein: CASSLQGNVNTEAFF.

At least ten counts were recorded for this clonotype. The chain recombines TRBV7-3 with TRBJ1-2, with unresolved D. The CDR3 runs to 13 residues. Germline loops: CDR1 SGHTA, CDR2 FQGTGA. Trimming took off 5 bases at V and 10 bases at J, with 17 bases between the two ends. The CDR3 DNA reads as TGTGCCAGCAGCCCTGAGAGGGCGCGGGTCTACACCTTC. Its protein product is CASSPERARVYTF.

This clonotype appeared many times. The chain uses TRBV20-1 and TRBJ2-1, with 7 bases that match TRBD2. With V trimmed by 5 bases and J by 8 bases, 15 bases remained unmatched. The V gene's germline CDR1 is DFQATT and CDR2 SNEGSKA (reference sequence). The CDR3 has 15 amino acids. DNA of the CDR3: TGCAGTGCTCTACTTTTAACGGGGGGTAAGGATGAGCAGTTCTTC. Protein product: CSALLLTGGKDEQFF.

This clonotype was counted between two and nine times. With a much larger clone just one base away, this may be a read error. The chain combines TRBV12-5 with TRBJ2-7, with D hard to call. The V end lost 1 base, the J end lost 6 bases, and 7 bases lay between the germline ends. Germline-derived CDR1 and CDR2 are LGHNT and FRNRAP. CDR3 length: 12 amino acids. The CDR3 sequence is CASGLGWGEQYF. The CDR3 nucleotides read TGTGCTAGTGGTTTGGGATGGGGCGAGCAGTACTTC.

A note on this clonotype: The junction shows a germline mismatch at one end, possibly a read error. This chain uses TRBV11-2 with TRBJ1-2; D is ambiguous. This CDR3 region has 14 residues. Germline-derived CDR1 and CDR2 are SGHAT and FQNNGV. Written as DNA, the CDR3 is TGTGCCAGCAGCTCCGACTGGACCTTGTATGACTACACCTTC. Residues: CASSSDWTLYDYTF.

This chain connects TRBV6-1 to TRBJ2-5, with a possible D match to TRBD1 (6 bases). There are 14 residues in the CDR3. The germline V gene has CDR1 MNHNS and CDR2 SASEGT. V lost 8 bases to trimming and J lost 2 bases, with 15 bases between them. The CDR3 nucleotides read TGTGCCAGCGGGACGGACAGCTGGCAAGAGACCCAGTACTTC. Its protein product is CASGTDSWQETQYF.

The chain carries TRBV30 and TRBJ1-2; 7 positions agree with TRBD1. The CDR3 is made up of 12 amino acids. Unmatched junction bases numbered 7, after V lost 5 bases and J lost 7 bases. Germline V gene lookup returns CDR1 GTSNPN and CDR2 SVGIG (reference sequence). In DNA, the CDR3 is TGTGCCTGGGAGGGGACAGTCCTTGGCTACACCTTC. It yields the protein CAWEGTVLGYTF.

Note on this clonotype: A much more abundant neighbour one base away suggests this may be a read error. The chain joins TRBV20-1 to TRBJ2-1; TRBD2 agrees at 12 bases. The ends lost 7 bases at V and 4 bases at J; junction bases unmatched: 11. CDR1 DFQATT and CDR2 SNEGSKA come from the germline V gene (reference sequence). CDR3 size: 16 residues. The CDR3 DNA reads TGCAGTGTTAGTGCGCTAGCGGGGGGGCGGTACAATGAGCAGTTCTTC. This translates into CSVSALAGGRYNEQFF.

Concerning this clonotype itself: This could be a read error, since a much larger clone is one nucleotide away. This chain uses TRBV6-1 with TRBJ2-3, with no clear D. Germline V gene lookup returns CDR1 MNHNS and CDR2 SASEGT. This CDR3 is 14 amino acids long. V lost 5 bases and J lost 5, with 14 bases in between. CDR3 region: CASSIEVLQDTQYF. The CDR3 nucleotides read TGTGCCAGCAGTATCGAGGTTTTACAAGATACGCAGTATTTT.

Points on this clonotype: A much larger clonotype is one base distant, so this may be a read error. The V call is TRBV4-3, the J call TRBJ2-2; possibly TRBD1 or TRBD2 for D (5 bases each). Looked up from germline, CDR1 is LGHNA and CDR2 is YSLEER. The CDR3 has 14 amino acids. The CDR3 DNA reads as TGCGCCAGCAGCCAGGGGCTCAACACCGGGGAGCGGTTTTTT. Protein sequence: CASSQGLNTGERFF.

The chain employs TRBV20-1 and TRBJ2-1, with TRBD2 matching over 8 bases. The germline CDR1 and CDR2 sequences are DFQATT and SNEGSKA (reference sequence). The CDR3 is made up of 14 amino acids. V lost 6 bases, J lost 7 bases, and 11 bases stayed unmatched. CDR3 nucleotides: TGCAGTGCCAGCCTACTAGCGGATTTGAATGAGCAGTTCTTC. Translating it yields CSASLLADLNEQFF.

This clonotype was recorded many times. The rearrangement links TRBV7-2 to TRBJ2-5; tentative D call: TRBD1 (5 bases). Germline loops: CDR1 SGHTA, CDR2 FQGNSA. The CDR3 extends over 15 amino acids. V shed 3 bases and J shed 2 bases, with 13 bases lying between them. CDR3 amino acids: CASSFPGWGQETQYF. The CDR3 DNA follows: TGTGCCAGCAGCTTTCCAGGGTGGGGACAAGAGACCCAGTACTTC.

Comment on this clonotype: An end of the junction does not agree with germline; a read error may underlie this. The chain employs TRBV20-1 and TRBJ2-1, with 10 positions matching TRBD2. The DNA matches TRBJ2-7 better at its end, which makes the J call doubtful. Germline CDR1 is DFQATT and CDR2 is SNEGSKA (reference sequence). The CDR3 spans 15 residues. CDR3 DNA sequence: TGTAGTGCTAGCCCCAGGACTAGCGGTTACAATGAGCAGTACTTC. Encoded protein: CSASPRTSGYNEQYF.

About this clonotype: Being one base from a much bigger clone, this may be a read error. J is TRBJ2-3 and V is TRBV20-1, with unresolved D. The V and J ends lost 4 bases and 4 bases respectively, with 12 bases between them. Germline V CDR1 and CDR2: DFQATT, SNEGSKA (reference sequence). The CDR3 covers 13 residues. Written as DNA, the CDR3 is TGCAGTGCTATGCTTAGAGCTGCAGATACGCAGTATTTT. Amino acids: CSAMLRAADTQYF.

The chain has TRBV7-3 and TRBJ2-5; TRBD2 matches at 7 bases. The germline V gene has CDR1 SGHTA and CDR2 FQGTGA. V gave up 6 bases and J gave up 7 bases; unmatched junction bases: 14. The CDR3 runs to 15 residues. As DNA, the CDR3 is TGTGCCAGCAGTTTGAGCGGGGCCCCCCTAGGGACCCAGTACTTC. Translating gives CASSLSGAPLGTQYF.